Below, 4 T cell receptor beta chains from the same sample are listed, as sequenced in a study of spatial heterogeneity in lung cancer. Time point reported: blood at routine non-recurrence follow-up after resection. Via MiXCR, TCRdb re-called the 5' RACE reads, giving one row per CDR3 protein. The top ten hold about 24% of the sample, which has approximately 110,000 distinct CDR3 sequences, more than 10% seen once. The sequencing here drew on PBMCs, taken at follow-up. These receptors were obtained from a female donor with early-stage non-small cell lung cancer.

This clonotype has only a few counts. The gene calls are TRBV9 and TRBJ2-2; D gene unclear. The CDR3 has 13 residues. Trimming took off 4 bases at V and 5 bases at J, with 9 bases between the two ends. The V gene's germline CDR1 is SGDLS and CDR2 YYNGEE. The CDR3 here is CASSPWDTGELFF. DNA for the CDR3: TGTGCCAGCAGCCCCTGGGATACCGGGGAGCTGTTTTTT.

The gene calls are TRBV14 and TRBJ2-5; weak D call: TRBD1 (6 bases). The CDR3 runs 17 residues. Germline loops: CDR1 SGHDN, CDR2 FVKESK. Trimming stripped 2 bases from V and 1 base from J, with 17 bases between. Here the CDR3 DNA reads TGTGCCAGCAGCCAACACAGGGTACGGAACTTCCAAGAGACCCAGTACTTC. Protein: CASSQHRVRNFQETQYF.

This clonotype turned up a few times. The chain uses TRBV9 and TRBJ1-2; D is uncertain. V dropped 0 bases and J dropped 1 base, with 7 bases sitting between them. The CDR3 sequence is 14 residues long. Germline CDR1 and CDR2: SGDLS and YYNGEE. For the CDR3, the DNA is TGTGCCAGCAGCGTAGGCAGGAATAACTATGGCTACACCTTC. It encodes CASSVGRNNYGYTF.

The rearrangement links TRBV20-1 to TRBJ2-3; 11 bases fit TRBD2. Trimming removed 5 bases from V and 4 bases from J; junction bases left unmatched: 11. Germline CDR1 and CDR2: DFQATT and SNEGSKA (reference sequence). This CDR3 has 16 residues. CDR3 amino acids: CSAGDLLAGVPDTQYF. DNA for the CDR3: TGCAGTGCTGGGGACCTACTAGCGGGAGTACCAGATACGCAGTATTTT.